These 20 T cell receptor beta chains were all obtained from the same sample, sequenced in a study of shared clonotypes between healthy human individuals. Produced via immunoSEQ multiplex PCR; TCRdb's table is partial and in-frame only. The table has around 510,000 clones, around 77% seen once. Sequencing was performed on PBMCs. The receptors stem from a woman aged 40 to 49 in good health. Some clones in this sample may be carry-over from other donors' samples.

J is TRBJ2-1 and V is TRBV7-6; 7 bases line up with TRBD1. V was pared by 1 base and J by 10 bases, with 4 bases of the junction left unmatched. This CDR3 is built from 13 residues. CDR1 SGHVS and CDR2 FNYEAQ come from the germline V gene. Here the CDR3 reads CASSLDRGGEQFF. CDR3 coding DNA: TGTGCCAGCAGCTTAGACAGGGGTGGGGAGCAGTTCTTC. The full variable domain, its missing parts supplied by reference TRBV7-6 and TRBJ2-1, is GAGVSQSPRYKVTKRGQDVALRCDPISGHVSLYWYRQALGQGPEFLTYFNYEAQQDKSGLPNDRFSAERPEGSISTLTIQRTEQRDSAMYRCASSLDRGGEQFFGPGTRLTVL.

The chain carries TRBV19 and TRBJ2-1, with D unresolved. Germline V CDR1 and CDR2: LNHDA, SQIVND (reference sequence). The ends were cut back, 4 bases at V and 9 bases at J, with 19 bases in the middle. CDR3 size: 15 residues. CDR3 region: CASSTSNYGQVEQFF. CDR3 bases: TGTGCCAGTAGTACCAGTAATTACGGGCAGGTTGAGCAGTTCTTC.

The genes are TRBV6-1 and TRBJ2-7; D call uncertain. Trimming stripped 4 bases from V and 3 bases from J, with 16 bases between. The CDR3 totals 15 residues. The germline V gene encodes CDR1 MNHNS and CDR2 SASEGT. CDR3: CASSVALGFNYEQYF. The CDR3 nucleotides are TGTGCCAGCAGTGTGGCCTTAGGATTTAACTACGAGCAGTACTTC.

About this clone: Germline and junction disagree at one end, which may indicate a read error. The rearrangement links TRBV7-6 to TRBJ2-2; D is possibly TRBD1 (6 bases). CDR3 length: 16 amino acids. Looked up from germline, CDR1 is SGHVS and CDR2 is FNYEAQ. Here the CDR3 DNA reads TGTACCAGCAGCTTAGGAGTAGGGGGAAACACCGGGGAGCTGTTTTTT. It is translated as CTSSLGVGGNTGELFF.

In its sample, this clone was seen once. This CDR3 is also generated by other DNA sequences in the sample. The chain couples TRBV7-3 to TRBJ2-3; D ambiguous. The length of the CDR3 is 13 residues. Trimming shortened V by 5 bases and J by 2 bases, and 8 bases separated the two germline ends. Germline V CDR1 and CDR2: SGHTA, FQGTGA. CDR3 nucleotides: TGTGCCAGCAGCCCAAGCTCCACAGATACGCAGTATTTT. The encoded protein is CASSPSSTDTQYF.

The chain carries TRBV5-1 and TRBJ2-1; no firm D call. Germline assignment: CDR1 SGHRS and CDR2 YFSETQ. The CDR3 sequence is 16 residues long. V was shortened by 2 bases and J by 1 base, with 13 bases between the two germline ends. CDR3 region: CASSLMSLRSYNEQFF. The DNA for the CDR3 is TGCGCCAGCAGCTTAATGTCCTTGAGGTCCTACAATGAGCAGTTCTTC.

This chain's CDR3 is CASSLAGTSGYNEQFF. The CDR3 DNA reads as TGTGCCAGCAGCTTGGCCGGGACTAGCGGGTACAATGAGCAGTTCTTC. The chain recombines TRBV5-4 with TRBJ2-1; 12 nucleotides agree with TRBD2. The V gene's germline CDR1 is SGHNT and CDR2 YYREEE (reference sequence). This CDR3 has 16 amino acids. The junction had 2 bases not matched to a gene; V was cut back by 0 bases and J by 4 bases.

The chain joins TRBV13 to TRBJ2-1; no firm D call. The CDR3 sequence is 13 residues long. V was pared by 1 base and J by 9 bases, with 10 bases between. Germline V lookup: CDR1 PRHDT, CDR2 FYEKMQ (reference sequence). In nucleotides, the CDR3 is TGTGCCAGCAGCTTAGAGGGATATGTTGAGCAGTTCTTC. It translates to CASSLEGYVEQFF.

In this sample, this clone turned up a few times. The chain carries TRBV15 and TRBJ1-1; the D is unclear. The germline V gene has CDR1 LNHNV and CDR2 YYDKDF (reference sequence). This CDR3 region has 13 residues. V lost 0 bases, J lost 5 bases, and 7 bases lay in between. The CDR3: CATSRDVHTEAFF. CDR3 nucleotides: TGTGCCACCAGCAGAGATGTGCATACTGAAGCTTTCTTT.

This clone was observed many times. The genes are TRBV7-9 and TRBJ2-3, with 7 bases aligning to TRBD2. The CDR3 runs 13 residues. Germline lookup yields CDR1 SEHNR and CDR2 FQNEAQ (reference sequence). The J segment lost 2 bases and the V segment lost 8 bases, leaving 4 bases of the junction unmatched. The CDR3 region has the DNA TGTGCCAGCCGCCGGGAGGACACAGATACGCAGTATTTT. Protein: CASRREDTDTQYF. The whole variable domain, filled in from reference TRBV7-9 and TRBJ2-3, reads DTGVSQNPRHKITKRGQNVTFRCDPISEHNRLYWYRQTLGQGPEFLTYFQNEAQLEKSRLLSDRFSAERPKGSFSTLEIQRTEQGDSAMYLCASRREDTDTQYFGPGTRLTVL.

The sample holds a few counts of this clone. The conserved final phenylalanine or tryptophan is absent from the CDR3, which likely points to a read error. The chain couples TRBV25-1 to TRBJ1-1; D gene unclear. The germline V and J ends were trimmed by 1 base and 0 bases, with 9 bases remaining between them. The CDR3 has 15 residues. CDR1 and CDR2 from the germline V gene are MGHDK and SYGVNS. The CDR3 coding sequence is TGTGCCAGCAGTGAATCTGGCAGCATGAACACTGAAGCTTTCCTT. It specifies CASSESGSMNTEAFL.

The DNA of the CDR3 is TGCAGCGTTGAAGGTGGGGGGTATGGCGAGCAGTACTTC. Translation gives CSVEGGGYGEQYF. The chain employs TRBV29-1 and TRBJ2-7, with D tentatively TRBD2 (6 bases). Per germline, CDR1 SQVTM and CDR2 ANQGSEA. The V gene lost 1 base and the J gene lost 6 bases, with 13 bases spanning the gap. The CDR3 contains 13 residues.

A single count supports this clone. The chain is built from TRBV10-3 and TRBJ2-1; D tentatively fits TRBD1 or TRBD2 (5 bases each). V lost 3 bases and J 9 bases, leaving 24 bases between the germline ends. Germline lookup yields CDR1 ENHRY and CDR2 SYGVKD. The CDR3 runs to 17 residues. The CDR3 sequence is CAISDPGRMLRDGEQFF. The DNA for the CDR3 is TGTGCCATCAGTGATCCGGGACGAATGCTTCGGGACGGTGAGCAGTTCTTC.

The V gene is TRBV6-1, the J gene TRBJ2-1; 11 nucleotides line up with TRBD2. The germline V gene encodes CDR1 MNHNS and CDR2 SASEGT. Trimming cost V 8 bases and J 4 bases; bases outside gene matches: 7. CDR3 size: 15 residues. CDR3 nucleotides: TGTGCCAGCGGGGCCTTAGCGGGAGGGTACAATGAGCAGTTCTTC. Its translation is CASGALAGGYNEQFF.

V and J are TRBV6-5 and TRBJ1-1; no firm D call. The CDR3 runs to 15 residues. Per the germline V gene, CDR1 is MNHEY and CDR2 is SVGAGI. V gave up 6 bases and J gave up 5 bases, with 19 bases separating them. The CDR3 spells CASRPLFSGGTEAFF. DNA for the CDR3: TGTGCCAGCAGGCCACTCTTCTCGGGAGGGACTGAAGCTTTCTTT.

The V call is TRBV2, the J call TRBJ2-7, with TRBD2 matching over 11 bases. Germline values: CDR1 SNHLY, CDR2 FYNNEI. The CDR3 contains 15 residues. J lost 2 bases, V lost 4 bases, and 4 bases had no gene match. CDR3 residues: CASSVASGRPYEQYF. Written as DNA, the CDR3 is TGTGCCAGCAGTGTAGCTAGCGGGAGGCCCTACGAGCAGTACTTC.

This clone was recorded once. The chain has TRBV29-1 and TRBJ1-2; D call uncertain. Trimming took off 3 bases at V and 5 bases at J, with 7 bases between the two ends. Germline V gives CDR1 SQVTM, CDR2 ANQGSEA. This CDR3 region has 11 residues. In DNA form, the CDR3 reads TGCAGCGTTGAGTTCTCGTATGGCTACACCTTC. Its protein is CSVEFSYGYTF.

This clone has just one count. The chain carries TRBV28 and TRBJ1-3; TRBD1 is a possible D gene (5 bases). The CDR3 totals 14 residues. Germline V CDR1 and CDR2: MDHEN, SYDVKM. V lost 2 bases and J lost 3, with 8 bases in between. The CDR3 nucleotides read TGTGCCAGCAGTTTAAGGCAGGGTGGAAACACCATATATTTT. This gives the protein CASSLRQGGNTIYF. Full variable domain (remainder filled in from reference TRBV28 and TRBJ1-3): DVKVTQSSRYLVKRTGEKVFLECVQDMDHENMFWYRQDPGLGLRLIYFSYDVKMKEKGDIPEGYSVSREKKERFSLILESASTNQTSMYLCASSLRQGGNTIYFGEGSWLTVV.

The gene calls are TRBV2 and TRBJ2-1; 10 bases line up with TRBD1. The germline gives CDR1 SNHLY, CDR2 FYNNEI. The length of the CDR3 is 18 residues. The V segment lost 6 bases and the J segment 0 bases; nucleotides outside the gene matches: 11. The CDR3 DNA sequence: TGTGCCAGCAGATGGGGACAGGGGAGACAACCCTCCTACAATGAGCAGTTCTTC. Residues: CASRWGQGRQPSYNEQFF.

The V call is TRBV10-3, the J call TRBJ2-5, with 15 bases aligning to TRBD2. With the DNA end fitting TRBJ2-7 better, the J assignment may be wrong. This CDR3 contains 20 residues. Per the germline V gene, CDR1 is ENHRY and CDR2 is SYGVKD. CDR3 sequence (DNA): TGTGCCATCAGTGGGGGACAGGGGACTAGCGGGAGGCCAGCTGGGTACGAGCAGTACTTC. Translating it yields CAISGGQGTSGRPAGYEQYF.